The clone carrying this T cell receptor (beta chain) was seen ten or more times. Its specificity is unknown. The data were taken from a study of tumor and adjacent non-tumor tissue in lung cancer. Study details: Stage I to III disease affected ten to eleven men and about five women aged about 30 to 85. Findings and caveats of the study: In normal lung, the top 100 clones were significantly more dominant than in tumor. Compared with tumor, normal lung showed significantly lower TCR diversity.

The CDR3 is 14 residues long. V was clipped by 2 bases and J by 5 bases, with 11 bases between them. Germline CDR1 reads SGHAT; CDR2 reads FQNNGV. Three rounds of nested PCR, following a modified ARM-PCR protocol, produced the TCRbeta library. TCRdb recomputed calls from the multiplex PCR reads with MiXCR, one row per CDR3 protein. In the table there are 100,000 to 150,000 distinct CDR3 sequences, approximately 66% of which are singletons. The template was RNA from unsorted bulk tissue. This chain uses TRBV11-2 with TRBJ2-3; D possibly corresponds to TRBD1 (6 bases). The sample taken for sequencing was lung tumor tissue. This TCR derives from a man aged 25-45 years with non-small cell lung cancer. The CDR3 sequence is CASSLLGRGDTQYF. In DNA form, the CDR3 reads TGTGCCAGCAGCTTATTGGGCAGGGGAGATACGCAGTATTTT.